Only one count was recorded for the clone carrying this T cell receptor beta chain. Its antigen is not identified. This record comes from a study of T cell responses to AZD1222 COVID-19 vaccine. Points from the study as a whole: When two AZD1222 doses had been given, Spike-specific TCR breadth and depth rose. Unmutated variant regions reportedly attract nearly half of all spike-specific TCRs.

Generated by immunoSEQ multiplex PCR, the TCRdb table keeps only in-frame clones and is missing some. Here the sample spans about 140,000 clones, just over 90% being singletons. This sequence was found in an adult in good health. The source material was peripheral blood, sampled on day 0 of MenACWY control vaccination.

DNA for the CDR3: TGTGCCAGCAGTGTCCAGGGGGCACCGAACACTGAAGCTTTCTTT. Its translation: CASSVQGAPNTEAFF. The chain carries TRBV2 and TRBJ1-1; 8 bases agree with TRBD1. J was trimmed by 1 base and V by 4 bases; bases with no gene match: 5. The CDR3 consists of 15 residues. In germline, CDR1 is SNHLY, CDR2 FYNNEI.